The rows below give T cell receptor beta chains drawn from one sample of a study of post-analysis software for immune sequencing data. TCRdb analysed the PCR reads with MiXCR anew, one entry per CDR3 protein. The sample consists of 150,000 or so distinct CDR3 sequences, around 36% of them appearing once. The source was blood, collected after autologous hematopoietic stem cell transplantation. These receptors originate from a girl aged 5-17 years with multiple sclerosis. The CDR3 runs from the conserved cysteine through the conserved F or W. Fields, in order: clone size, D gene, CDR3 length, V gene, J gene, CDR3 protein, CDR3 DNA. The D gene is left open where the match is weak. Clone size is not always given. Where it is, it says once, few, many or a class for expanded clones.

abundance: many; d_gene: TRBD2; len: 15; v_gene: TRBV10-3; j_gene: TRBJ2-7; CDR3aa: CAISGLAGGPREQYF; CDR3nt: TGTGCCATCTCCGGACTAGCGGGAGGGCCGCGCGAGCAGTACTTC
abundance: .; d_gene: TRBD1; len: 14; v_gene: TRBV29-1; j_gene: TRBJ2-7; CDR3aa: CSGSTGGSSYEQYF; CDR3nt: TGCAGCGGGTCGACAGGGGGCAGCTCCTACGAGCAGTACTTC
abundance: few; d_gene: .; len: 16; v_gene: TRBV29-1; j_gene: TRBJ2-3; CDR3aa: CSVDGVLEGEGDTQYF; CDR3nt: TGCAGCGTTGATGGGGTACTAGAGGGAGAGGGAGATACGCAGTATTTT
abundance: few; d_gene: TRBD2; len: 18; v_gene: TRBV20-1; j_gene: TRBJ2-1; CDR3aa: CSARDPSGQKIGYNEQFF; CDR3nt: TGCAGTGCTAGAGATCCTAGCGGGCAGAAAATCGGCTACAATGAGCAGTTCTTC
abundance: .; d_gene: TRBD2; len: 16; v_gene: TRBV5-1; j_gene: TRBJ2-1; CDR3aa: CASSLSGTSGGNEQFF; CDR3nt: TGCGCCAGCAGCTTGTCCGGGACTAGCGGGGGAAATGAGCAGTTCTTC
abundance: .; d_gene: .; len: 14; v_gene: TRBV30; j_gene: TRBJ2-1; CDR3aa: CAWNHLGIHNEQFF; CDR3nt: TGTGCCTGGAACCACCTCGGGATCCACAATGAGCAGTTCTTC
abundance: .; d_gene: .; len: 16; v_gene: TRBV4-2; j_gene: TRBJ1-2; CDR3aa: CASSQDWADGDYGYTF; CDR3nt: TGTGCCAGCAGCCAAGATTGGGCGGACGGAGACTATGGCTACACCTTC
abundance: .; d_gene: TRBD1; len: 17; v_gene: TRBV4-1; j_gene: TRBJ1-4; CDR3aa: CASSQEYDRAEEEKLFF; CDR3nt: TGCGCCAGCAGCCAAGAGTATGACAGGGCGGAGGAGGAAAAACTGTTTTTT
abundance: .; d_gene: .; len: 13; v_gene: TRBV28; j_gene: TRBJ2-7; CDR3aa: CASYDSTSYEQYF; CDR3nt: TGTGCCAGCTACGACAGTACCTCCTACGAGCAGTACTTC
abundance: .; d_gene: .; len: 13; v_gene: TRBV9; j_gene: TRBJ2-3; CDR3aa: CASSVLVRGTQYF; CDR3nt: TGTGCCAGCAGCGTCCTCGTCAGGGGAACGCAGTATTTT
abundance: few; d_gene: .; len: 14; v_gene: TRBV20-1; j_gene: TRBJ2-7; CDR3aa: CSASASGFSYEQYF; CDR3nt: TGCAGTGCTAGCGCCTCAGGGTTCAGCTACGAGCAGTACTTC
abundance: few; d_gene: .; len: 16; v_gene: TRBV4-1; j_gene: TRBJ2-7; CDR3aa: CASSQVESDLWDEQYF; CDR3nt: TGCGCCAGCAGCCAAGTAGAGTCAGACCTCTGGGACGAGCAGTACTTC
abundance: .; d_gene: TRBD2; len: 17; v_gene: TRBV29-1; j_gene: TRBJ2-3; CDR3aa: CSAMARTSGSITDTQYF; CDR3nt: TGCAGCGCAATGGCTCGGACTAGCGGCTCTATCACAGATACGCAGTATTTT
abundance: .; d_gene: .; len: 16; v_gene: TRBV7-2; j_gene: TRBJ2-7; CDR3aa: CASSLDGTSRGYEQYF; CDR3nt: TGTGCCAGCAGCCTAGACGGGACTTCCCGGGGTTACGAGCAGTACTTC
abundance: many; d_gene: .; len: 11; v_gene: TRBV29-1; j_gene: TRBJ2-5; CDR3aa: CSVRGQETQYF; CDR3nt: TGCAGCGTGAGGGGCCAAGAGACCCAGTACTTC
abundance: few; d_gene: .; len: 14; v_gene: TRBV20-1; j_gene: TRBJ1-1; CDR3aa: CSASFAAMNTEAFF; CDR3nt: TGCAGTGCTAGTTTTGCGGCTATGAACACTGAAGCTTTCTTT
abundance: .; d_gene: .; len: 16; v_gene: TRBV28; j_gene: TRBJ2-1; CDR3aa: CASSLVSLSGTNEQFF; CDR3nt: TGTGCCAGCAGTTTAGTCTCCCTCTCGGGGACCAATGAGCAGTTCTTC
abundance: few; d_gene: .; len: 17; v_gene: TRBV6-2/TRBV6-3; j_gene: TRBJ2-4; CDR3aa: CASKPDKPSGAKNIQYF; CDR3nt: TGTGCCAGCAAACCGGACAAGCCCTCCGGAGCCAAAAACATTCAGTACTTC
abundance: many; d_gene: TRBD2; len: 15; v_gene: TRBV5-1; j_gene: TRBJ2-5; CDR3aa: CASSFTGGARETQYF; CDR3nt: TGCGCCAGCAGCTTCACGGGAGGAGCGAGAGAGACCCAGTACTTC
abundance: few; d_gene: TRBD1; len: 13; v_gene: TRBV29-1; j_gene: TRBJ1-2; CDR3aa: CSVAGGPDYGYTF; CDR3nt: TGCAGCGTAGCAGGGGGTCCCGACTATGGCTACACCTTC
abundance: .; d_gene: .; len: 14; v_gene: TRBV20-1; j_gene: TRBJ1-1; CDR3aa: CSATAGDVGTEAFF; CDR3nt: TGCAGTGCTACTGCGGGCGATGTGGGCACTGAAGCTTTCTTT
abundance: .; d_gene: TRBD2; len: 13; v_gene: TRBV2; j_gene: TRBJ2-7; CDR3aa: CARGLAGEREQYF; CDR3nt: TGTGCCAGGGGGCTAGCGGGAGAGCGGGAGCAGTACTTC
abundance: .; d_gene: TRBD1; len: 15; v_gene: TRBV11-3; j_gene: TRBJ1-1; CDR3aa: CASSARQGLNTEAFF; CDR3nt: TGTGCCAGCAGCGCCCGACAGGGTTTGAACACTGAAGCTTTCTTT
abundance: .; d_gene: .; len: 16; v_gene: TRBV4-3; j_gene: TRBJ2-7; CDR3aa: CASSQEVNREEYEQYF; CDR3nt: TGCGCCAGCAGCCAAGAGGTCAACAGAGAAGAATACGAGCAGTACTTC
abundance: .; d_gene: TRBD1; len: 17; v_gene: TRBV6-5; j_gene: TRBJ2-7; CDR3aa: CASSYSKRGQGYYEQYF; CDR3nt: TGTGCCAGCAGTTACTCGAAAAGGGGACAGGGGTACTACGAGCAGTACTTC
abundance: .; d_gene: TRBD2; len: 16; v_gene: TRBV27; j_gene: TRBJ2-3; CDR3aa: CASSSAPAGGRDTQYF; CDR3nt: TGTGCCAGCAGTTCAGCCCCAGCGGGAGGGCGGGATACGCAGTATTTT
abundance: .; d_gene: TRBD2; len: 18; v_gene: TRBV20-1; j_gene: TRBJ2-6; CDR3aa: CSARDGLAGYSGANVLTF; CDR3nt: TGCAGTGCTAGAGATGGACTAGCGGGGTACTCTGGGGCCAACGTCCTGACTTTC
abundance: .; d_gene: TRBD1; len: 15; v_gene: TRBV7-9; j_gene: TRBJ1-1; CDR3aa: CASSSTRDRGIEAFF; CDR3nt: TGTGCCAGCAGCTCTACCCGGGACAGGGGGATTGAAGCTTTCTTT
abundance: many; d_gene: TRBD2; len: 14; v_gene: TRBV20-1; j_gene: TRBJ2-2; CDR3aa: CSALAGANTGELFF; CDR3nt: TGCAGTGCTTTAGCGGGAGCAAACACCGGGGAGCTGTTTTTT
abundance: many; d_gene: .; len: 12; v_gene: TRBV29-1; j_gene: TRBJ2-3; CDR3aa: CSVVGFADTQYF; CDR3nt: TGCAGCGTTGTCGGGTTCGCAGATACGCAGTATTTT
abundance: .; d_gene: .; len: 17; v_gene: TRBV9; j_gene: TRBJ2-3; CDR3aa: CASSVGRAGASTDTQYF; CDR3nt: TGTGCCAGCAGCGTAGGACGGGCCGGTGCTAGCACAGATACGCAGTATTTT
abundance: .; d_gene: TRBD2; len: 16; v_gene: TRBV6-2/TRBV6-3; j_gene: TRBJ2-1; CDR3aa: CASSSWAASGNNEQFF; CDR3nt: TGTGCCAGCAGTTCCTGGGCGGCTAGCGGTAACAATGAGCAGTTCTTC
abundance: .; d_gene: TRBD1; len: 14; v_gene: TRBV5-1; j_gene: TRBJ1-2; CDR3aa: CASSLRGGDDGYTF; CDR3nt: TGCGCCAGCAGCTTAAGAGGGGGCGACGATGGCTACACCTTC
abundance: once; d_gene: TRBD2; len: 14; v_gene: TRBV28; j_gene: TRBJ2-7; CDR3aa: CASSLGTILYEQYF; CDR3nt: TGTGCCAGCAGTTTAGGGACTATTCTTTACGAGCAGTACTTC
abundance: .; d_gene: .; len: 13; v_gene: TRBV20-1; j_gene: TRBJ1-5; CDR3aa: CSARPHSDQPQHF; CDR3nt: TGCAGTGCTAGGCCCCATTCTGATCAGCCCCAGCATTTT
abundance: many; d_gene: .; len: 15; v_gene: TRBV3-1; j_gene: TRBJ2-7; CDR3aa: CASSPGRPPDYEQYF; CDR3nt: TGTGCCAGCAGCCCCGGTCGGCCGCCGGACTACGAGCAGTACTTC
abundance: few; d_gene: TRBD2; len: 17; v_gene: TRBV28; j_gene: TRBJ2-1; CDR3aa: CASSPQYLSGTNGEQFF; CDR3nt: TGTGCCAGCAGTCCGCAATACCTTAGCGGGACCAACGGTGAGCAGTTCTTC
abundance: .; d_gene: .; len: 15; v_gene: TRBV7-3; j_gene: TRBJ2-7; CDR3aa: CASSPDWASFDEQYF; CDR3nt: TGTGCCAGCAGCCCCGATTGGGCCTCTTTTGACGAGCAGTACTTC
abundance: .; d_gene: TRBD1; len: 14; v_gene: TRBV18; j_gene: TRBJ1-5; CDR3aa: CASSSGTGVQPQHF; CDR3nt: TGTGCCAGCTCATCGGGGACAGGGGTTCAGCCCCAGCATTTT
abundance: .; d_gene: TRBD1; len: 14; v_gene: TRBV6-5; j_gene: TRBJ1-2; CDR3aa: CASTAGGGGYGYTF; CDR3nt: TGTGCCAGCACCGCAGGGGGGGGCGGCTATGGCTACACCTTC
abundance: .; d_gene: .; len: 12; v_gene: TRBV29-1; j_gene: TRBJ2-7; CDR3aa: CSVDRGRYEQYF; CDR3nt: TGCAGCGTTGACAGGGGCAGGTACGAGCAGTACTTC
abundance: .; d_gene: .; len: 15; v_gene: TRBV7-9; j_gene: TRBJ1-2; CDR3aa: CASSLVSGENRGYTF; CDR3nt: TGTGCCAGCAGTTTAGTCTCGGGGGAAAACCGTGGCTACACCTTC
abundance: .; d_gene: TRBD1; len: 15; v_gene: TRBV5-1; j_gene: TRBJ1-1; CDR3aa: CASSPGQGKNTEAFF; CDR3nt: TGCGCCAGCAGCCCGGGACAGGGGAAGAACACTGAAGCTTTCTTT
abundance: few; d_gene: .; len: 14; v_gene: TRBV19; j_gene: TRBJ2-3; CDR3aa: CASSTKQSTDTQYF; CDR3nt: TGTGCCAGTAGCACCAAACAGAGCACAGATACGCAGTATTTT
abundance: .; d_gene: TRBD1; len: 15; v_gene: TRBV7-9; j_gene: TRBJ2-5; CDR3aa: CASSDPLGQQETQYF; CDR3nt: TGTGCCAGCAGCGACCCTCTGGGACAGCAAGAGACCCAGTACTTC
abundance: few; d_gene: .; len: 14; v_gene: TRBV6-6; j_gene: TRBJ2-7; CDR3aa: CASSSETGGYEQYF; CDR3nt: TGTGCCAGCAGTTCCGAGACAGGTGGATACGAGCAGTACTTC
abundance: .; d_gene: .; len: 16; v_gene: TRBV20-1; j_gene: TRBJ2-7; CDR3aa: CSAPGGQRVLPYEQYF; CDR3nt: TGCAGTGCCCCCGGCGGCCAGCGGGTTCTACCCTACGAGCAGTACTTC
abundance: few; d_gene: .; len: 14; v_gene: TRBV28; j_gene: TRBJ2-7; CDR3aa: CASSFRGISYEQYF; CDR3nt: TGTGCCAGCAGTTTTCGCGGGATCTCCTACGAGCAGTACTTC